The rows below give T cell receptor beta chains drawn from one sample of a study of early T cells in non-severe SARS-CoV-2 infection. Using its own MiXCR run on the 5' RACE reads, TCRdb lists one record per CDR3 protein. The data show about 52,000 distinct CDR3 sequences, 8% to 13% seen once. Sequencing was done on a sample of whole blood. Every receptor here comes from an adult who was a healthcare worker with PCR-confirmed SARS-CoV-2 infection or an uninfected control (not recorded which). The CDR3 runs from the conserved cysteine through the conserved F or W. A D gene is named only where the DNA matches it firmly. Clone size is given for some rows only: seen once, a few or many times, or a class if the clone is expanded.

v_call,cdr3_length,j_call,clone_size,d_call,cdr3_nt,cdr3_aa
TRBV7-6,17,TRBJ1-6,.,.,TGTGCCAGCAGCTTAGCCGGGGCCGGTATTAATAATTCACCCCTCCACTTT,CASSLAGAGINNSPLHF
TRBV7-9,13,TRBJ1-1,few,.,TGTGCCAGCAGCTCTGGACGTAACACTGAAGCTTTCTTT,CASSSGRNTEAFF
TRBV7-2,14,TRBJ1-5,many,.,TGTGCCAGCAGCCCGACGGGGGGCGGGCAGCCCCAGCATTTT,CASSPTGGGQPQHF
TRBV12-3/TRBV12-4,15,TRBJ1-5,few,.,TGTGCCAGCAGTTTTAGAGGGTCGGGCAATCAGCCCCAGCATTTT,CASSFRGSGNQPQHF
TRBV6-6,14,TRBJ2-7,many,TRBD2,TGTGCCAGCAAAACGGGAGGTTCCGGCTACGAGCAGTACTTC,CASKTGGSGYEQYF
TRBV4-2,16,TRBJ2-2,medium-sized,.,TGTGCCAGCAGCCAGCAATGGTCAGGAGGCACCGGGGAGCTGTTTTTT,CASSQQWSGGTGELFF
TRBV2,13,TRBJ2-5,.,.,TGTGCCAGCAGTGTTGTGGGACGGGAGACCCAGTACTTC,CASSVVGRETQYF
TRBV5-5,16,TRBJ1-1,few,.,TGTGCCAGCAGCTTGGTTGGGATTCCCTATAACACTGAAGCTTTCTTT,CASSLVGIPYNTEAFF
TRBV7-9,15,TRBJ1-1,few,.,TGTGCCAGCAGCTTAGAGGGCAGGGGATACACTGAAGCTTTCTTT,CASSLEGRGYTEAFF
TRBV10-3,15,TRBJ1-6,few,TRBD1,TGTGCCATCAGTCCAAGGGGGACAGGGGACTCACCCCTCCACTTT,CAISPRGTGDSPLHF
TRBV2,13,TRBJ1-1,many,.,TGTGCCAGCAGTCTCATACAGAGCACTGAAGCTTTCTTT,CASSLIQSTEAFF
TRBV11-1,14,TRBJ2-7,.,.,TGTGCCAGCAGCTTAGATCGAGGGGTCCGGGAGCAGTACTTC,CASSLDRGVREQYF
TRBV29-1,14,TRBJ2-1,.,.,TGCAGCGTTGTGGCCTTGCGGGCGATCAATGAGCAGTTCTTC,CSVVALRAINEQFF
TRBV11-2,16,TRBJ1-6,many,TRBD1,TGTGCCAGCAGGGAGGGGACAGGGGGCAAAAATTCACCCCTCCACTTT,CASREGTGGKNSPLHF
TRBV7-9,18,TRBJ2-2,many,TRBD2,TGTGCCAGCAGCTATTCCCTCGAAGGGACTAGCGGGGCCGGGGAGCTGTTTTTT,CASSYSLEGTSGAGELFF
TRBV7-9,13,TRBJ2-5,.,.,TGTGCCAGCAACCCCGACAGGAAAGAGACCCAGTACTTC,CASNPDRKETQYF
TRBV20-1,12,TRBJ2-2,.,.,TGCAGTGCTAGTAGGGGGGTCGGGGAGCTGTTTTTT,CSASRGVGELFF
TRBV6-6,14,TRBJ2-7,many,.,TGTGCCAGCAGCCCGGGGGTCAACTCCTACGAGCAGTACTTC,CASSPGVNSYEQYF
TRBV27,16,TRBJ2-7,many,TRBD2,TGTGCCAGATGTGGTCCCGCGGGACTAGCTGCCCACGAGCAGTACTTC,CARCGPAGLAAHEQYF
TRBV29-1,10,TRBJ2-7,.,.,TGCAGCGTGCTCAGGGACGAGCAGTACTTC,CSVLRDEQYF
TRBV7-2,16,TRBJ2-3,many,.,TGTGCCAGCAGCCTAGGACTTATGGTTGTATTCGATACGCAGTATTTT,CASSLGLMVVFDTQYF
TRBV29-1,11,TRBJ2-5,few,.,TGCAGCGTTGTGGTAGAAGAGACCCAGTACTTC,CSVVVEETQYF
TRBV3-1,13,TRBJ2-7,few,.,TGTGCCAGCAGCCAAGGGGATAGAGGTGGGCAGTACTTC,CASSQGDRGGQYF
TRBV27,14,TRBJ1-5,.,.,TGTGCCAGCAGTCAGGGGACTAGCAATCAGCCCCAGCATTTT,CASSQGTSNQPQHF
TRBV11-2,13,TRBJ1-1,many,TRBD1,TGTGCCAGCAGCCGGGACAGGAACACTGAAGCTTTCTTT,CASSRDRNTEAFF
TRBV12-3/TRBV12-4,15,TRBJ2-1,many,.,TGTGCCAGCATTTCAGACGAAAAGATCTACAATGAGCAGTTCTTC,CASISDEKIYNEQFF
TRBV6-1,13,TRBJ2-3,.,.,TGTGCCAGCAGTGTTAGAGGCACAGATACGCAGTATTTT,CASSVRGTDTQYF
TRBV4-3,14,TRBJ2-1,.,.,TGCGCCAGCAGCCTGGCAGGCCGAAACAATGAGCAGTTCTTC,CASSLAGRNNEQFF
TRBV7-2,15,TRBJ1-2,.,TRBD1,TGTGCCAGCAGCTTAAATAGGGGGCGGAGGGATGGCTACACCTTC,CASSLNRGRRDGYTF
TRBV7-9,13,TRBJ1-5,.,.,TGTGCCAGCAGCCCGGACAGCAATCAGCCCCAGCATTTT,CASSPDSNQPQHF
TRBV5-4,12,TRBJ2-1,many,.,TGTGCCAGCGGTTCCCCGAACAATGAGCAGTTCTTC,CASGSPNNEQFF
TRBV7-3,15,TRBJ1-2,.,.,TGTGCCAGCAGCTTAAAGGCCGGTCGGAACTATGGCTACACCTTC,CASSLKAGRNYGYTF